This entry lists 23 T cell receptor beta chains sequenced from one sample in a study of blood T cell repertoires in COVID-19. Method: immunoSEQ multiplex PCR; TCRdb's copy keeps in-frame clones and lacks some. The profile shows around 310,000 clones, almost 90% of them singletons. Material for sequencing was peripheral blood. The receptors originated from a woman between 40 and 55 years old with COVID-19, enrolled during active disease.

Written as DNA, the CDR3 is TGTGCCAGCAGCTTACACCAGACTATGTCCTACGAGCAGTACTTC. Translated, it gives CASSLHQTMSYEQYF. The rearrangement links TRBV11-2 to TRBJ2-7; D is perhaps TRBD2 (5 bases). V gave up 2 bases and J gave up 1 base, with 12 bases separating them. The CDR3 spans 15 residues. Germline V gene sequence: CDR1 SGHAT, CDR2 FQNNGV.

The chain links TRBV21-1 to TRBJ2-3; the table gives TRBD2 as D, unverified against the DNA. TRBV21-1 has pseudogene status. The CDR3 extends over 16 amino acids. The DNA of the CDR3 is TGTGCCAGCAGCAACCTGGGGGGAGTTAGCACAGATACGCAGTATTTT. It is translated as CASSNLGGVSTDTQYF.

About this clone itself: This CDR3 is also generated by other DNA sequences in the sample. The rearrangement uses TRBV19 and TRBJ2-5; TRBD1 matches at 7 bases. The J segment lost 4 bases and the V segment lost 9 bases, leaving 5 bases of the junction unmatched. The CDR3 totals 12 residues. The germline V gene has CDR1 LNHDA and CDR2 SQIVND (reference sequence). The CDR3 sequence is CASRDRAETQYF. The CDR3 nucleotides read TGTGCCAGCAGAGACAGGGCAGAGACCCAGTACTTC.

The chain joins TRBV6-2 or TRBV6-3 to TRBJ1-2, with TRBD1 as a possible D gene (5 bases). The CDR3 totals 14 residues. Germline V gene sequence: CDR1 MNHEY, CDR2 SVGEGT. V lost 5 bases and J lost 4, with 14 bases in between. The DNA of the CDR3 is TGTGCCAGCAGTGGAGGGGACCCCTTCTATGGCTACACCTTC. This encodes CASSGGDPFYGYTF.

The J gene is TRBJ2-1, the V gene TRBV7-2, with TRBD1 matching over 8 bases. J lost 7 bases, V lost 1 base, and 9 bases had no gene match. Germline V gene sequence: CDR1 SGHTA, CDR2 FQGNSA. This CDR3 has 16 residues. The CDR3 loop reads CASSLGGARGLNEQFF. Written as DNA, the CDR3 is TGTGCCAGCAGCTTAGGGGGGGCCAGGGGGCTAAATGAGCAGTTCTTC. The complete variable domain, with remaining parts taken from reference TRBV7-2 and TRBJ2-1, reads GAGVSQSPSNKVTEKGKDVELRCDPISGHTALYWYRQSLGQGLEFLIYFQGNSAPDKSGLPSDRFSAERTGGSVSTLTIQRTQQEDSAVYLCASSLGGARGLNEQFFGPGTRLTVL.

The chain recombines TRBV2 with TRBJ1-4; tentatively, D is TRBD1 (6 bases). The CDR3 covers 15 residues. The germline V and J ends were trimmed by 11 bases and 3 bases, with 19 bases remaining between them. Germline assignment: CDR1 SNHLY and CDR2 FYNNEI. The CDR3 sequence: CAVREARGANEKLFF. For the CDR3, the DNA is TGTGCCGTCAGGGAAGCCAGGGGCGCTAATGAAAAACTGTTTTTT.

A single count supports this clone. This CDR3 is also generated by other DNA sequences in the sample. This rearrangement joins TRBV11-3 to TRBJ1-1; TRBD1 is a possible D gene (6 bases). CDR3 length: 13 residues. The germline CDR1 and CDR2 sequences are SGHNT and YENEEA. Trimming took 2 bases from V and 5 from J, leaving 9 bases between them. In DNA form, the CDR3 reads TGTGCCAGCAGCTTACAGGGGAATACTGAAGCTTTCTTT. Protein: CASSLQGNTEAFF.

V usage is TRBV7-3 and J usage is TRBJ1-1; a possible D gene is TRBD1 (6 bases). The CDR3 totals 13 residues. Germline lookup yields CDR1 SGHTA and CDR2 FQGTGA. Trimming removed 6 bases at V and 1 base at J, with 9 bases between. The CDR3 DNA reads TGTGCCAGCAGGCAGACAGGGAACACTGAAGCTTTCTTT. Translated: CASRQTGNTEAFF. The full variable domain, its missing parts supplied by reference TRBV7-3 and TRBJ1-1, is GAGVSQTPSNKVTEKGKYVELRCDPISGHTALYWYRQSLGQGPEFLIYFQGTGAADDSGLPNDRFFAVRPEGSVSTLKIQRTERGDSAVYLCASRQTGNTEAFFGQGTRLTVV.

The J gene is TRBJ2-2, the V gene TRBV19; 8 bases are a match to TRBD1. The CDR3 extends over 16 amino acids. Trimming removed 3 bases from V and 6 bases from J; junction bases left unmatched: 9. Germline-derived CDR1 and CDR2 are LNHDA and SQIVND (reference sequence). CDR3 sequence: CASSITGGRRAGELFF. The CDR3 DNA follows: TGTGCCAGTAGTATCACAGGGGGAAGGAGAGCCGGGGAGCTGTTTTTT.

The gene calls are TRBV13 and TRBJ2-2; the D gene is possibly TRBD2 (6 bases). Germline CDR1 PRHDT, CDR2 FYEKMQ (reference sequence). Between the trimmed V and J ends, which lost 5 bases and 5 bases, there was a span of 18 bases. The CDR3 consists of 16 residues. Here the CDR3 reads CASSPPGGGPTGELFF. Here the CDR3 DNA reads TGTGCCAGCAGCCCCCCTGGGGGAGGCCCAACCGGGGAGCTGTTTTTT.

The CDR3 reads CSASEGRNQPQHF. The CDR3 DNA reads as TGCAGTGCTAGTGAGGGCAGAAATCAGCCCCAGCATTTT. This rearrangement joins TRBV20-1 to TRBJ1-5; D uncertain. The V and J ends lost 3 bases and 4 bases respectively, with 10 bases between them. Germline V gives CDR1 DFQATT, CDR2 SNEGSKA (reference sequence). This CDR3 comprises 13 residues.

As regards this clone: Different DNA sequences within this sample yield the same CDR3. V is TRBV19 and J is TRBJ1-4; D may be TRBD1 (6 bases). V shed 4 bases and J shed 8 bases, with 8 bases lying between them. CDR3 size: 12 residues. Per the germline V gene, CDR1 is LNHDA and CDR2 is SQIVND (reference sequence). The CDR3 protein is CASSTRGEKLFF. DNA of the CDR3: TGTGCCAGTAGTACCAGGGGAGAAAAACTGTTTTTT.

V is TRBV18 and J is TRBJ2-3; 10 bases map to TRBD2. The junction had 11 bases not matched to a gene; V was cut back by 1 base and J by 4 bases. The CDR3 sequence is 18 residues long. Germline loops: CDR1 KGHSH, CDR2 LQKENI. CDR3 in DNA: TGTGCCAGCTCACCACTAATGAGGGCTAGCGGGAGTTCAGATACGCAGTATTTT. It codes for CASSPLMRASGSSDTQYF.

J is TRBJ1-3 and V is TRBV29-1, with TRBD1 identical over 7 bases. J gave up 0 bases and V 4 bases, and 6 bases lay outside the gene matches. CDR3 size: 15 residues. Germline V gives CDR1 SQVTM, CDR2 ANQGSEA. The CDR3 reads CSVVRGGLSGNTIYF. The CDR3 region has the DNA TGCAGCGTTGTTAGAGGGGGCCTCTCTGGAAACACCATATATTTT.

Turning to this clone: One junction end disagrees with the germline gene, perhaps due to a read error. This rearrangement joins TRBV7-7 to TRBJ2-7; 7 bases align to TRBD2. Germline-derived CDR1 and CDR2 are SSHAT and FNYEAQ (reference sequence). CDR3 length equals 14 residues. The CDR3 DNA reads as TGTGCTAGCAGCTTAGCGGGCCGCTCCTACGAGCAGTACTTC. Translation: CASSLAGRSYEQYF.

CDR3 sequence: CASRPGTGPQGGFF. Here the CDR3 DNA reads TGCGCCAGCCGACCCGGGACAGGGCCCCAAGGGGGGTTCTTC. The chain carries TRBV5-1 and TRBJ2-1; 9 bases are shared with TRBD1. V was pared by 7 bases and J by 15 bases, with 17 bases of the junction left unmatched. The CDR3 extends over 14 amino acids. Germline CDR1 reads SGHRS; CDR2 reads YFSETQ.

The gene calls are TRBV6-5 and TRBJ2-5; 8 positions agree with TRBD2. Germline lookup yields CDR1 MNHEY and CDR2 SVGAGI. The length of the CDR3 is 15 residues. The V gene end was trimmed by 2 bases and the J gene end by 5 bases; junction bases not matched to a gene: 7. This CDR3 is CASSYARPGGETQYF. The CDR3 DNA reads as TGTGCCAGCAGTTACGCCCGGCCGGGGGGGGAGACCCAGTACTTC.

The chain uses TRBV19 and TRBJ1-1; D may be TRBD1 (5 bases). V dropped 5 bases and J dropped 5 bases, with 18 bases sitting between them. CDR1 and CDR2 from the germline V gene are LNHDA and SQIVND (reference sequence). This CDR3 region has 15 residues. The CDR3 sequence is CASSLKTSRGTEAFF. The CDR3 nucleotides read TGTGCCAGTAGTCTTAAGACATCGCGGGGGACTGAAGCTTTCTTT.

The gene calls are TRBV19 and TRBJ2-2; D perhaps matches TRBD2 (6 bases). The CDR3 is 13 amino acids. Germline loops: CDR1 LNHDA, CDR2 SQIVND (reference sequence). V was clipped by 2 bases and J by 7 bases, with 8 bases between them. As DNA, the CDR3 is TGTGCCAGTAGTATAATGGAGGGCGGGGAGCTGTTTTTT. This sequence encodes CASSIMEGGELFF. The full variable domain, its missing parts supplied by reference TRBV19 and TRBJ2-2, is DGGITQSPKYLFRKEGQNVTLSCEQNLNHDAMYWYRQDPGQGLRLIYYSQIVNDFQKGDIAEGYSVSREKKESFPLTVTSAQKNPTAFYLCASSIMEGGELFFGEGSRLTVL.

The gene calls are TRBV28 and TRBJ2-1; D uncertain. The CDR3 consists of 11 residues. V shed 4 bases and J shed 7 bases, with 5 bases lying between them. Per germline, CDR1 MDHEN and CDR2 SYDVKM. The CDR3 nucleotides read TGTGCCAGCAGTTCTAATAATGAGCAGTTCTTC. Protein sequence: CASSSNNEQFF.

V is TRBV19 and J is TRBJ2-7; D is possibly TRBD2 (6 bases). V dropped 5 bases and J dropped 3 bases, with 29 bases sitting between them. Germline values: CDR1 LNHDA, CDR2 SQIVND (reference sequence). The CDR3 length is 19 residues. As DNA, the CDR3 is TGTGCCAGTAGTCTGCGGACCGGGAGTCAGCGGAATGGAGTCTACGAGCAGTACTTC. This codes for CASSLRTGSQRNGVYEQYF.

This chain joins TRBV4-3 and TRBJ2-7; the D gene is possibly TRBD2 (5 bases). The CDR3 is 14 amino acids. Trimming cost V 1 base and J 1 base, with 8 bases left between them. Germline CDR1 is LGHNA and CDR2 is YSLEER. The DNA of the CDR3 is TGCGCCAGCAGCCAAGTCGAGGGATCCTACGAGCAGTACTTC. Translation: CASSQVEGSYEQYF.

V is TRBV7-9 and J is TRBJ2-1; 12 bases fit TRBD2. Germline V CDR1 and CDR2: SEHNR, FQNEAQ (reference sequence). The CDR3 is 19 residues long. V shed 0 bases, J shed 4 bases, and the junction held 10 bases outside the gene matches. This CDR3 reads CASSLALAGGPLTYNEQFF. DNA for the CDR3: TGTGCCAGCAGCTTAGCGCTAGCGGGAGGGCCCCTAACGTACAATGAGCAGTTCTTC.